This T cell receptor (beta chain) emerged from a study of response to subunit inactivated influenza vaccine. Germline CDR1 is SEHNR and CDR2 is FQNEAQ (reference sequence). After removal of 4 bases from V and 4 bases from J, the junction contained 11 bases not matched to a gene. The CDR3 spans 17 residues. One entry per CDR3 protein, called by TCRdb with MiXCR from the RT-PCR reads. The table shows more than 450,000 distinct CDR3 sequences, with about 11% occurring only once. This sample was shared with a second study, whose subject was T cells expressing NK-cell markers. That paper notes: Making the TCR beta cDNA relied on 5'RACE template switching with UMIs.

The material sequenced was PBMCs from blood, taken on the day of vaccination. This TCR was sampled from a man aged 45-65 years who received an inactivated influenza vaccine. The V gene is TRBV7-9, the J gene TRBJ2-1; 9 nucleotides align to TRBD1. Here the CDR3 reads CASSWILTGGPYNEQFF. CDR3 nucleotides: TGTGCCAGCAGCTGGATACTAACAGGGGGCCCTTACAATGAGCAGTTCTTC. The whole variable domain, filled in from reference TRBV7-9 and TRBJ2-1, reads DTGVSQNPRHKITKRGQNVTFRCDPISEHNRLYWYRQTLGQGPEFLTYFQNEAQLEKSRLLSDRFSAERPKGSFSTLEIQRTEQGDSAMYLCASSWILTGGPYNEQFFGPGTRLTVL.